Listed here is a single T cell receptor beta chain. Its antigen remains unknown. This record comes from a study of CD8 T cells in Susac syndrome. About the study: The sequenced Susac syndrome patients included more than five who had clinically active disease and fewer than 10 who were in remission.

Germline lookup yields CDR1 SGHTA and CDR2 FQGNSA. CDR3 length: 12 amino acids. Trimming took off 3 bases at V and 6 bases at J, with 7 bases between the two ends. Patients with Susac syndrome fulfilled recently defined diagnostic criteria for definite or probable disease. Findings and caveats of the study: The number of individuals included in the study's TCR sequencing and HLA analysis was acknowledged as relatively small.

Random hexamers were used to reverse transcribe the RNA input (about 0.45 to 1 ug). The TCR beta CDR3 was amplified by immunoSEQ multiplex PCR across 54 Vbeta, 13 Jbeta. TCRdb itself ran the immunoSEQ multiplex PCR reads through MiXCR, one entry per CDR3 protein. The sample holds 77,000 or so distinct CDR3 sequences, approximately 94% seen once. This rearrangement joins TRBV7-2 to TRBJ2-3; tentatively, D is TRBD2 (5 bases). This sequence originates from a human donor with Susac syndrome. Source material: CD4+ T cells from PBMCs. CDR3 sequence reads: CASSFPGDTQYF. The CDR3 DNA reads TGTGCCAGCAGCTTCCCGGGGGATACGCAGTATTTT.